The present T cell receptor (beta chain) was sequenced within a study of shared clonotypes between healthy human individuals. CD4+ cells yielded CD45RA+ naive and CD45RA-negative memory subsets. The table came from immunoSEQ multiplex PCR; TCRdb's copy has only in-frame clones and leaves some out. The table records some 1.5 million clones, approximately 96% of them present only once. V gave up 5 bases and J gave up 9 bases, with 20 bases separating them. Looked up from germline, CDR1 is LNHNV and CDR2 is YYDKDF (reference sequence). This CDR3 has 15 amino acids. This chain links TRBV15 with TRBJ2-1; D might be TRBD1 (6 bases). This receptor was taken from a man aged 25-45 years in good health. Material: naive CD4+ T cells sorted from blood. The subset: CD45RA+ positively selected. The CDR3 nucleotides are TGTGCCACCAGCGGTAATCAGGGGTGGTCGGGTGAGCAGTTCTTC. Amino acid sequence: CATSGNQGWSGEQFF.